Below are 27 T cell receptor beta chains sequenced from a single sample in a study of cytomegalovirus exposure and HLA in healthy donors. In the PCR, 60 Vbeta and 13 Jbeta primers were used. Assay used: immunoSEQ multiplex PCR; TCRdb lists only in-frame clones, some missing. The sample holds about 96,000 clones; 60% to 75% are singletons and the top ten take around 14%. The sequenced sample was PBMCs. The receptors stem from a woman between 70 and 85 years old in good health and CMV-seropositive.

V is TRBV18 and J is TRBJ1-1; maybe TRBD1 (5 bases). Germline-derived CDR1 and CDR2 are KGHSH and LQKENI. Trimming took 3 bases from V and 0 from J, leaving 11 bases between them. CDR3 length equals 15 residues. CDR3 bases: TGTGCCAGCTCACCCCCGGGGGGGGTGAACACTGAAGCTTTCTTT. Protein product: CASSPPGGVNTEAFF. Variable domain in full (rest from reference TRBV18 and TRBJ1-1): NAGVMQNPRHLVRRRGQEARLRCSPMKGHSHVYWYRQLPEEGLKFMVYLQKENIIDESGMPKERFSAEFPKEGPSILRIQQVVRGDSAAYFCASSPPGGVNTEAFFGQGTRLTVV.

The V gene is TRBV4-1, the J gene TRBJ2-2; TRBD2 agrees at 7 bases. Unmatched junction bases numbered 8, after V lost 0 bases and J lost 4 bases. CDR3 length: 17 residues. The germline V gene has CDR1 MGHRA and CDR2 YSYEKL. The CDR3 region has the DNA TGCGCCAGCAGCCAAGAAGCCCCAGCGGGAAGCACCGGGGAGCTGTTTTTT. This sequence encodes CASSQEAPAGSTGELFF.

This rearrangement joins TRBV4-2 to TRBJ1-1, with D possibly being TRBD1 (6 bases). The V and J ends lost 1 base and 6 bases respectively, with 12 bases between them. This CDR3 region has 14 residues. CDR1 is LGHNA, CDR2 YNFKEQ, per germline. DNA of the CDR3: TGTGCCAGCAGCCAAGCAGGGGATTGGGCTGAAGCTTTCTTT. Its protein product is CASSQAGDWAEAFF.

The chain links TRBV5-6 to TRBJ2-5, with 11 bases aligning to TRBD1. The J segment lost 5 bases and the V segment lost 2 bases, leaving 5 bases of the junction unmatched. Germline V lookup: CDR1 SGHDT, CDR2 YYEEEE. CDR3 length: 15 amino acids. The DNA for the CDR3 is TGTGCCAGCAGCTTCGGGACAGGGGGAATTGAGACCCAGTACTTC. It is translated as CASSFGTGGIETQYF.

The chain couples TRBV28 to TRBJ2-7; 8 nucleotides align to TRBD1. The CDR3 has 14 amino acids. Trimming removed 4 bases from V and 7 bases from J; junction bases left unmatched: 9. CDR1 MDHEN and CDR2 SYDVKM come from the germline V gene. This chain's CDR3 is CASSWWTGTGEQYF. In nucleotides, the CDR3 is TGTGCCAGCAGTTGGTGGACAGGGACGGGAGAGCAGTACTTC.

The genes are TRBV4-2 and TRBJ2-2; possible D gene TRBD1, 6 bases. Looked up from germline, CDR1 is LGHNA and CDR2 is YNFKEQ. CDR3 length: 15 residues. Trimming stripped 0 bases from V and 7 bases from J, with 12 bases between. CDR3 residues: CASSQEHRAGGELFF. CDR3 coding DNA: TGTGCCAGCAGCCAAGAGCACAGGGCGGGCGGGGAGCTGTTTTTT.

V is TRBV28 and J is TRBJ2-7; weak D call: TRBD1 (5 bases). The germline V and J ends were trimmed by 5 bases and 5 bases, with 19 bases remaining between them. The CDR3 totals 15 residues. Germline V gene lookup returns CDR1 MDHEN and CDR2 SYDVKM. The CDR3 loop reads CASSGAGGPWNEQYF. CDR3 sequence (DNA): TGTGCCAGCAGTGGGGCAGGCGGTCCTTGGAACGAGCAGTACTTC.

The J gene is TRBJ1-1, the V gene TRBV29-1; D is undetermined. Germline lookup yields CDR1 SQVTM and CDR2 ANQGSEA. The CDR3 length is 14 residues. Deletions cut 7 bases from V and 1 base from J, with 16 bases between. The CDR3 coding sequence is TGCAGCGCGGCCTTAGGAACTACGAACACTGAAGCTTTCTTT. Amino acids: CSAALGTTNTEAFF.

The J gene is TRBJ2-1, the V gene TRBV7-9, with 7 bases matching TRBD1. The CDR3 has 16 amino acids. Germline V gives CDR1 SEHNR, CDR2 FQNEAQ (reference sequence). The V gene end was trimmed by 4 bases and the J gene end by 3 bases; junction bases not matched to a gene: 9. The CDR3 coding sequence is TGTGCCAGCAGCTCCTCCGGGACAGAGAACTACAATGAGCAGTTCTTC. Its protein is CASSSSGTENYNEQFF.

The V gene is TRBV5-1, the J gene TRBJ1-6; D is possibly TRBD1 (5 bases). The V end was cut by 3 bases, the J end by 10 bases, with 14 bases between. The CDR3 contains 14 residues. The germline V gene encodes CDR1 SGHRS and CDR2 YFSETQ. CDR3 protein: CASSSETGGSPLHF. In DNA, the CDR3 is TGCGCCAGCAGCTCAGAAACAGGAGGGTCACCCCTCCACTTT.

Worth noting for this clone: This sample includes further DNA sequences coding for the same CDR3. The chain combines TRBV13 with TRBJ2-1; 7 positions agree with TRBD1. The CDR3 loop spans 14 amino acids. Trimming removed 5 bases from V and 4 bases from J; junction bases left unmatched: 5. Germline V gives CDR1 PRHDT, CDR2 FYEKMQ (reference sequence). As DNA, the CDR3 is TGTGCCAGCAGCCCACCGGGACAGTACAATGAGCAGTTCTTC. Its translation is CASSPPGQYNEQFF.

The chain joins TRBV11-2 to TRBJ2-7, with 10 bases lining up with TRBD1. The V gene end was trimmed by 5 bases and the J gene end by 3 bases; junction bases not matched to a gene: 7. The CDR3 length is 15 residues. Germline CDR1 and CDR2: SGHAT and FQNNGV. CDR3 loop: CASSPRTGGVYEQYF. CDR3 sequence (DNA): TGTGCCAGCAGCCCCAGGACAGGGGGAGTCTACGAGCAGTACTTC.

The J gene is TRBJ1-1, the V gene TRBV28; 11 nucleotides match TRBD1. From germline, CDR1 is MDHEN and CDR2 SYDVKM. With V trimmed by 4 bases and J by 4 bases, 8 bases remained unmatched. The CDR3 sequence is 16 residues long. CDR3 residues: CASSSGQGAAVTEAFF. The CDR3 region has the DNA TGTGCCAGCAGTTCAGGACAGGGGGCCGCGGTCACTGAAGCTTTCTTT.

About this clone: Germline is not matched at one junction end, which may reflect a read error. The chain joins TRBV6-1 to TRBJ2-7, with TRBD1 identical over 12 bases. CDR1 is MNHNS and CDR2 is SASEGT in the germline V gene. The CDR3 covers 16 residues. In nucleotides, the CDR3 is TGTGCCATCAGTGTTTCGGGACAGGGGGCGACCTACGAGCAGTACTTC. Its protein is CAISVSGQGATYEQYF.

This clone has a handful of counts. The V call is TRBV2, the J call TRBJ2-3, with D possibly TRBD1 on 6 matching bases. V gave up 7 bases and J gave up 8 bases, with 13 bases separating them. The CDR3 covers 12 residues. Germline CDR1 reads SNHLY; CDR2 reads FYNNEI. The CDR3 sequence is CASTSTGGTQYF. CDR3 sequence (DNA): TGTGCCAGCACTTCGACAGGAGGTACGCAGTATTTT.

The chain joins TRBV28 to TRBJ2-7, with 8 bases aligning to TRBD1. CDR3 size: 15 residues. After removal of 10 bases from V and 3 bases from J, the junction contained 14 bases not matched to a gene. CDR1 is MDHEN and CDR2 is SYDVKM in the germline V gene. The CDR3 spells CATLNSRGRNYEQYF. The CDR3 nucleotides read TGTGCCACCCTAAACTCCAGGGGGCGAAACTACGAGCAGTACTTC.

The chain uses TRBV5-4 and TRBJ2-7, with 14 bases lining up with TRBD2. This CDR3 is 15 amino acids long. Germline-derived CDR1 and CDR2 are SGHNT and YYREEE (reference sequence). The V and J ends lost 4 bases and 5 bases, in that order; junction bases with no gene match: 5. This CDR3 reads CASSPTSGRAHEQYF. DNA for the CDR3: TGTGCCAGCAGCCCGACTAGCGGGAGGGCCCACGAGCAGTACTTC.

The chain is built from TRBV6-4 and TRBJ2-3, with 12 bases aligning to TRBD2. V was pared by 8 bases and J by 3 bases, with 6 bases of the junction left unmatched. CDR3 length: 15 amino acids. CDR1 and CDR2 from the germline V gene are MRHNA and SNTAGT. CDR3 coding DNA: TGTGCCAGCCGAAGACTAGCGGGAGATACAGATACGCAGTATTTT. It codes for CASRRLAGDTDTQYF.

This clone showed up just once. The chain combines TRBV5-4 with TRBJ2-3; TRBD2 aligns across 16 bases. The CDR3 covers 16 residues. After removal of 4 bases from V and 6 bases from J, the junction contained 5 bases not matched to a gene. CDR1 and CDR2 from the germline V gene are SGHNT and YYREEE (reference sequence). In DNA, the CDR3 is TGTGCCAGCAGCCGTGGGACTAGCGGGAGGGGTGATACGCAGTATTTT. It encodes CASSRGTSGRGDTQYF.

The genes are TRBV11-2 and TRBJ1-1; 10 bases agree with TRBD1. The V and J ends lost 5 bases and 6 bases, in that order; junction bases with no gene match: 3. CDR1 SGHAT and CDR2 FQNNGV come from the germline V gene. The CDR3 sequence is 13 residues long. The CDR3 here is CASSRTGGAEAFF. The CDR3 bases are TGTGCCAGCAGCAGGACAGGGGGGGCTGAAGCTTTCTTT.

The chain joins TRBV28 to TRBJ1-5, with D unclear. The V end was cut by 4 bases, the J end by 0 bases, with 7 bases between. CDR1 MDHEN and CDR2 SYDVKM come from the germline V gene. The CDR3 sequence is 14 residues long. CDR3 residues: CASSYSNSNQPQHF. The CDR3 coding sequence is TGTGCCAGCAGTTACTCGAATAGCAATCAGCCCCAGCATTTT.

V and J are TRBV19 and TRBJ2-1; 8 bases align to TRBD2. The CDR3 is made up of 15 amino acids. Looked up from germline, CDR1 is LNHDA and CDR2 is SQIVND (reference sequence). The ends lost 2 bases at V and 4 bases at J; junction bases unmatched: 4. The CDR3 reads CASSIRLAQYNEQFF. DNA for the CDR3: TGTGCCAGTAGTATAAGACTAGCGCAATACAATGAGCAGTTCTTC.

The V gene is TRBV18, the J gene TRBJ2-4; maybe TRBD1 (5 bases). The V gene lost 2 bases and the J gene lost 3 bases, with 20 bases spanning the gap. The CDR3 is 18 residues long. Per germline, CDR1 KGHSH and CDR2 LQKENI. The CDR3 protein is CASSPVFRDGVGKNIQYF. DNA for the CDR3: TGTGCCAGCTCACCAGTGTTCAGGGATGGAGTCGGCAAAAACATTCAGTACTTC.

The chain joins TRBV7-8 to TRBJ1-1; tentative D call: TRBD1 (6 bases). The CDR3 runs to 12 residues. V lost 5 bases to trimming and J lost 5 bases, with 9 bases between them. Germline V gene sequence: CDR1 SGHVS, CDR2 FQNEAQ. As DNA, the CDR3 is TGTGCCAGCAGCCAACAGGGTACTGAAGCTTTCTTT. It translates to CASSQQGTEAFF.

This chain connects TRBV18 to TRBJ1-1, with 8 nucleotides matching TRBD1. The germline V gene encodes CDR1 KGHSH and CDR2 LQKENI. V dropped 5 bases and J dropped 1; count of bases not matched to a gene: 15. The CDR3 sequence is 18 residues long. The CDR3 loop is CASSFLRTGLWGNTEAFF. The CDR3 nucleotides read TGTGCCAGCTCATTCCTCCGGACAGGGTTGTGGGGGAACACTGAAGCTTTCTTT. Variable domain in full (rest from reference TRBV18 and TRBJ1-1): NAGVMQNPRHLVRRRGQEARLRCSPMKGHSHVYWYRQLPEEGLKFMVYLQKENIIDESGMPKERFSAEFPKEGPSILRIQQVVRGDSAAYFCASSFLRTGLWGNTEAFFGQGTRLTVV.

The chain has TRBV20-1 and TRBJ1-6; unclear D gene. The CDR3 runs 11 residues. Per the germline V gene, CDR1 is DFQATT and CDR2 is SNEGSKA (reference sequence). V lost 3 bases and J 10 bases, leaving 7 bases between the germline ends. CDR3 amino acids: CSASRESPLHF. As DNA, the CDR3 is TGCAGTGCTAGTCGAGAATCACCCCTCCACTTT.

The gene calls are TRBV5-1 and TRBJ1-5, with D perhaps TRBD1 (6 bases). CDR1 SGHRS and CDR2 YFSETQ come from the germline V gene. The CDR3 runs 15 residues. V dropped 4 bases and J dropped 4 bases, with 15 bases sitting between them. The CDR3 nucleotides are TGCGCCAGCAGCCTGGGTCCCGGGACAAATCAGCCCCAGCATTTT. This gives the protein CASSLGPGTNQPQHF.